This T cell receptor (beta chain) is drawn from a study of Graves' ophthalmopathy and Graves' hyperthyroidism. For repertoire sequencing, the TCR beta CDR3 regions were amplified from RNA transcripts. HTBI primers primed a first-round RT-PCR, and a second-round multiplex PCR followed. From the multiplex PCR reads, TCRdb called clonotypes with MiXCR, one entry per CDR3 protein. In the table there are approximately 500,000 distinct CDR3 sequences, approximately 15% of which are singletons. V lost 4 bases, J lost 0 bases, and 9 bases stayed unmatched. Per the germline V gene, CDR1 is SGHRS and CDR2 is YFSETQ. The CDR3 length is 16 residues. Study-wide results and caveats: It was with 70.59% sensitivity and about 72% specificity that the model predicted ophthalmopathy progression.

This clonotype appeared many times. Its antigen is undetermined. Sequencing was carried out using blood. The receptor comes from a woman aged 25 to 39 with Graves' ophthalmopathy. The chain is built from TRBV5-1 and TRBJ1-1, with 7 positions matching TRBD1. The CDR3 loop reads CASSTDRARVNTEAFF. The CDR3 DNA reads as TGCGCCAGCAGCACCGACAGGGCCCGGGTGAACACTGAAGCTTTCTTT.